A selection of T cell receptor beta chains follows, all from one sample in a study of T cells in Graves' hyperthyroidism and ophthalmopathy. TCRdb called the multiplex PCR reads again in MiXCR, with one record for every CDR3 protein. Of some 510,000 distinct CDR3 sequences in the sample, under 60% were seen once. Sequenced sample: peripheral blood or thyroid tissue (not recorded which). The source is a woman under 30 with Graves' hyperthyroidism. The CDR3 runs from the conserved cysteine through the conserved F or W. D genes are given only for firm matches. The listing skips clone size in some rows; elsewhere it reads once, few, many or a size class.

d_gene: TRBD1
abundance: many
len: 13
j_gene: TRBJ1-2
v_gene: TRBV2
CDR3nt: TGTGCCAGCAGGGGGACAGGGAATTATGGCTACACCTTC
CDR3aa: CASRGTGNYGYTF

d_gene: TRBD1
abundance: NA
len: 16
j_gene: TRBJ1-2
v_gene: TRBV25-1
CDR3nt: TGTGCTAGTCGGACAGGGGGCACCAGGGGCGGCTATGGCTACACCTTC
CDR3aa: CASRTGGTRGGYGYTF

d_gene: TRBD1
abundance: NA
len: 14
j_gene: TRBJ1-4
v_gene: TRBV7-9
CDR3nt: TGTGCCAGCAGCCAGGACAGGGTCGAGGAAAAACTGTTTTTT
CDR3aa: CASSQDRVEEKLFF

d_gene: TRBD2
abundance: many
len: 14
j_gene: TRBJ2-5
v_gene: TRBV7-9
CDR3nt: TGTGCCAGCAGCTTAGCACTAGCGAGGGAGACCCAGTACTTC
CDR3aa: CASSLALARETQYF

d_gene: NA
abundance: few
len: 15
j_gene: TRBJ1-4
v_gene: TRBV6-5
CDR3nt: TGTGCCAGCAGTTACTCAGGGACACTAGAGCGAAAACTGTTTTTT
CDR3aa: CASSYSGTLERKLFF

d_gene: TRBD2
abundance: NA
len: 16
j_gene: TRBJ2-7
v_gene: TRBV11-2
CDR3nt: TGTGCCAGCAGCCCAACTAGCGGGACAGGATCCTACGAGCAGTACTTC
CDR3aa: CASSPTSGTGSYEQYF

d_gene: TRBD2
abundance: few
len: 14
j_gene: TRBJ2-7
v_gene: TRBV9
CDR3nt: TGTGCCAGCGCCCGACTAGCGGGACTCTACGAGCAGTACTTC
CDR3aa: CASARLAGLYEQYF

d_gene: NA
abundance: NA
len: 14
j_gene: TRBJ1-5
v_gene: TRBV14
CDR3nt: TGTGCCAGCAGCCAAGACTTCTTAGAGCAGCCCCAGCATTTT
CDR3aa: CASSQDFLEQPQHF

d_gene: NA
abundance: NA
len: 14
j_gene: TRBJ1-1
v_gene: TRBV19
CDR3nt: TGTGCCAGTAGTGGACAGAAGGGCGACACTGAAGCTTTCTTT
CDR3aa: CASSGQKGDTEAFF

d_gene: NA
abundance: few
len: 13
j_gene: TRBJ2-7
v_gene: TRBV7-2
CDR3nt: TGTGCCAGCAGCTTTCAGCGGACCTACGAGCAGTACTTC
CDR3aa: CASSFQRTYEQYF

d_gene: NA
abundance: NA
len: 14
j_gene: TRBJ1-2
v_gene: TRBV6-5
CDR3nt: TGTGCCAGCAGCTTAGGGGTCGGAGGTTTGGGCTACACCTTC
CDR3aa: CASSLGVGGLGYTF

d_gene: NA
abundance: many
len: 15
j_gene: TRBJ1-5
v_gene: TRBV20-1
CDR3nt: TGCAGTGCTCCCTCCTCAACAGGGATTGAACAGCCCCAGCATTTT
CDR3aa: CSAPSSTGIEQPQHF

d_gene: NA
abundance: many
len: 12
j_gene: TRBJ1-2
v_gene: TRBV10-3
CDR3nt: TGTGCCATCAGTGAACAGAACTATGGCTACACCTTC
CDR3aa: CAISEQNYGYTF

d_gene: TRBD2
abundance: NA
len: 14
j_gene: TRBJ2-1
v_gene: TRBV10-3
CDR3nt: TGTGCCACCAGTGCGGCTAGCGGGAACAGCGAGCAGTTCTTC
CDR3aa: CATSAASGNSEQFF

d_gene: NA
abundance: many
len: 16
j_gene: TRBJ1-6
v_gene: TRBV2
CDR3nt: TGTGCCAGCAGTGAAGAGGCCGGAGCCCTGAATTCACCCCTCCACTTT
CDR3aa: CASSEEAGALNSPLHF

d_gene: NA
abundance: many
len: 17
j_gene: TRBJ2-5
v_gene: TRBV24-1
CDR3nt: TGTGCCACCAGTGATTTGCAGCAGGGCGTCTTTCAAGAGACCCAGTACTTC
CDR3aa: CATSDLQQGVFQETQYF

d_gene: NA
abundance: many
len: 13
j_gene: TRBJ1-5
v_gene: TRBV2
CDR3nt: TGTGCCAGCACAGACAGAGTCCATCAGCCCCAGCATTTT
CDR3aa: CASTDRVHQPQHF

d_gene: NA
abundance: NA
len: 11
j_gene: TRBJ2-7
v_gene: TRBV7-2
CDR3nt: TGTGCCAGCATTTCGGGGGACGAGCAGTACTTC
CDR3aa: CASISGDEQYF

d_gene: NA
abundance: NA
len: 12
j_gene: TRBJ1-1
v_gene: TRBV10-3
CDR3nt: TGTGCCAGCGTGACAGTGAACACTGAAGCTTTCTTT
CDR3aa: CASVTVNTEAFF

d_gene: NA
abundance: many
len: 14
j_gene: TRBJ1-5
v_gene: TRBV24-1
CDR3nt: TGTGCCACCAGTGATCTGGACAGCCCCAGGCCCCAGCATTTT
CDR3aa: CATSDLDSPRPQHF

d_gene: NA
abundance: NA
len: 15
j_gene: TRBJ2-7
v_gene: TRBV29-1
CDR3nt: TGCAGCGTTGAAGGTAGGGCTAGCGATTCCTACGAGCAGTACTTC
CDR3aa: CSVEGRASDSYEQYF

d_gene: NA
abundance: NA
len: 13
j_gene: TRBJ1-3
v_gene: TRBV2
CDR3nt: TGTGCCAGCAGAGGACACCGGCCGGACACCATATATTTT
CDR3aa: CASRGHRPDTIYF

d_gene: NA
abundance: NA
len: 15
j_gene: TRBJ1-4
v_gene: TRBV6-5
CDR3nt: TGTGCCAGCAGTCCCCAGGGACGCTCTGATGAAAAACTGTTTTTT
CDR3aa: CASSPQGRSDEKLFF

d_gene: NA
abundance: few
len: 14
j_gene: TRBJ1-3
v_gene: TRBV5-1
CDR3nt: TGCGCCAGCAGCCCGGAGTTCTCTGGAAACACCATATATTTT
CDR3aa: CASSPEFSGNTIYF

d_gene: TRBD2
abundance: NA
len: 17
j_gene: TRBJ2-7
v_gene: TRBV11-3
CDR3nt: TGTGCCAGCAGCTCTGGGGCAGGCGGGAGGGCCGCCTACGAGCAGTACTTC
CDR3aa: CASSSGAGGRAAYEQYF

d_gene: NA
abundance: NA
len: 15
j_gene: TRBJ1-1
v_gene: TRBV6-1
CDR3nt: TGTGCCAGCAGTGAAGCGCTGGGAATGGACACTGAAGCTTTCTTT
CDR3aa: CASSEALGMDTEAFF

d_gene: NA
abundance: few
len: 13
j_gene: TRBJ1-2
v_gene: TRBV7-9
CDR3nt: TGTGCCAGCAGCGAAAACTCATACTATGGCTACACCTTC
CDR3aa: CASSENSYYGYTF

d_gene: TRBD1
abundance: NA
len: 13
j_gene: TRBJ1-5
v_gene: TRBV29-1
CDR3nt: TGCAGCGCTAGACAGGGTGGGATTCAGCCCCAGCATTTT
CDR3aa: CSARQGGIQPQHF

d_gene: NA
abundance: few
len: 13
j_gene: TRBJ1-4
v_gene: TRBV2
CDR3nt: TGTGCCAGCTTATGGGAAGACAATGAAAAACTGTTTTTT
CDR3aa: CASLWEDNEKLFF

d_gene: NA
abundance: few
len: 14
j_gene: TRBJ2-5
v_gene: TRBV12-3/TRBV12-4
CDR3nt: TGTGCCAGCAGGTCCGACAGTACTTATGTGACCCAGTACTTC
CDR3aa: CASRSDSTYVTQYF

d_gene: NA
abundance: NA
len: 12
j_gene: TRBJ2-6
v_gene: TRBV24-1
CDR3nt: TGTGCCACCAGTGGACAGTCCGACGTCCTGACTTTC
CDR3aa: CATSGQSDVLTF

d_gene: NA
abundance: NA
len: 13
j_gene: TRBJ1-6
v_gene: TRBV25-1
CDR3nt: TGTGCCAGCAGGTTATTAGACGATTCACCCCTCCACTTT
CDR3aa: CASRLLDDSPLHF

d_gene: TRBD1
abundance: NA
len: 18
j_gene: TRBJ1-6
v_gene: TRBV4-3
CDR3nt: TGCGCCAGCAGCCAAGAGAGGACAGGGAGAGGGGTAGGGTCACCCCTCCACTTT
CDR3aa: CASSQERTGRGVGSPLHF

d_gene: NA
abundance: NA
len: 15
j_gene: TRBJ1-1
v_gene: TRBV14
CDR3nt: TGTGCCAGCAGCCAAGAACTAGGACGGCTCACTGAAGCTTTCTTT
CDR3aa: CASSQELGRLTEAFF

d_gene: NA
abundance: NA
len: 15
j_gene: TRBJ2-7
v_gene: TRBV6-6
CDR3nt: TGTGCCAGCCTAATTCACGTACAGGACTACTACGAGCAGTACTTC
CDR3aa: CASLIHVQDYYEQYF

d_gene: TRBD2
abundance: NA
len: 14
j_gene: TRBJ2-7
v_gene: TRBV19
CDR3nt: TGTGCCAGTAGTATACAGCGGGGAGCCTACGAGCAGTACTTC
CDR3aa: CASSIQRGAYEQYF

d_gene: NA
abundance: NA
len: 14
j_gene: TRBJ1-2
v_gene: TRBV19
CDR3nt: TGTGCCAGTAGTATTCGACAGACTAACTATGGCTACACCTTC
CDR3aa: CASSIRQTNYGYTF

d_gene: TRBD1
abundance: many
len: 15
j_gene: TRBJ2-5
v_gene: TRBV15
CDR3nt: TGTGCCACCAGCCGCAATGACAGGGGCATGGAGACCCAGTACTTC
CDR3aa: CATSRNDRGMETQYF